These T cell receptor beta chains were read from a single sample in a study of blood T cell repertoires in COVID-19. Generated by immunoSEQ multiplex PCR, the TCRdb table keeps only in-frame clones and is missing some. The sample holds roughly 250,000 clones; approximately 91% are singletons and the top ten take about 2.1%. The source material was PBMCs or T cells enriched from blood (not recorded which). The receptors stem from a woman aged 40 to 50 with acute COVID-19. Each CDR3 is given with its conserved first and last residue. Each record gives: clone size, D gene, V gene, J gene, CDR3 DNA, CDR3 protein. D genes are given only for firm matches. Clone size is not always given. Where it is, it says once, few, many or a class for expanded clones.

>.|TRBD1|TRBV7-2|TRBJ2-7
TGTGCCAGCAGCTCGACAGGGGGCCCCTACGAGCAGTACTTC
CASSSTGGPYEQYF
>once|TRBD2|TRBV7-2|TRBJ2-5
TGTGCCAGCAGCTTAGCGAGAGGGCTAGCGGGGGGGCGAGCGCAAGAGACCCAGTACTTC
CASSLARGLAGGRAQETQYF
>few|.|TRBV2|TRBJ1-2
TGTGCCAGCAGTGATGTCCCGGGAGGCTACACCTTC
CASSDVPGGYTF
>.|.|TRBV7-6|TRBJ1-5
TGTGCCAGCGCCCCCCGAGGGGGAGTTAGCAATCAGCCCCAGCATTTT
CASAPRGGVSNQPQHF
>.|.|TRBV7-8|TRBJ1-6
TGTGCCAGCAGGGCCAGGGAGGCAGTTAATTCACCCCTCCACTTT
CASRAREAVNSPLHF
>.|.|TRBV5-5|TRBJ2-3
TGTGCCAGCAGCTTGGACCACTTTACGCAGTATTTT
CASSLDHFTQYF
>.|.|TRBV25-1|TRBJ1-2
TGTGCCAGCAGTGAAAGGCGGGGGTCCCACTATGGCTACACCTTC
CASSERRGSHYGYTF
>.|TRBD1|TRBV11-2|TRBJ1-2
TGTGCCAGCAGGCGGACAGGGGACTATGGCTACACCTTC
CASRRTGDYGYTF
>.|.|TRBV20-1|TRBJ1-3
TGCAGTGGAGAATCTGGAAACACCATATATTTT
CSGESGNTIYF
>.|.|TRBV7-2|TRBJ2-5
TGTGCCAGCAGCAACAATTGGGGCGAGACCCAGTACTTC
CASSNNWGETQYF
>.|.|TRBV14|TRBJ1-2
TGTGCCAGCAGCGGCGCACCTCGCGGTGGCTACACCTTC
CASSGAPRGGYTF
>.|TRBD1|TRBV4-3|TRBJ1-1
TGCGCCAGCAGCCCTACAGGGGGTGAAACTGAAGCTTTCTTT
CASSPTGGETEAFF
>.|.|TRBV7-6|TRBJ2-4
TGTGCCAGCAGCTTAGTGCAGGAAAGCATTCAGTACTTC
CASSLVQESIQYF
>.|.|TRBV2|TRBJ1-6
TGTGCCAGCAGCCAAGGGGGGGTCCGGAATAATTCACCCCTCCACTTT
CASSQGGVRNNSPLHF
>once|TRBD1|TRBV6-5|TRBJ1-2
TGTGCCAGCAGAGGGACAGGTGATAACTATGGCTACACCTTC
CASRGTGDNYGYTF
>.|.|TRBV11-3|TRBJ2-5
TGTGCCAGCAGCTTAGATGCAGGCCGGCAGACCCAGTACTTC
CASSLDAGRQTQYF
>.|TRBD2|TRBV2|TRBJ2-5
TGTGCCAGCAGTGTGAGCGGGGCCCGGCCGGGGGGAGAGACCCAGTACTTC
CASSVSGARPGGETQYF
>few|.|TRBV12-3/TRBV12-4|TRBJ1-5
TGTGCCAGCAGTTTTGTGGAGGCTCAGCCCCAGCATTTT
CASSFVEAQPQHF
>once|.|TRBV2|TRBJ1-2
TGTGCCAGCAGTGAAGAGAGGGTTGACCCCAACTATGGCTACACCTTC
CASSEERVDPNYGYTF
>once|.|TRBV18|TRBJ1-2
TGTGCCAGCTCACGGGGGGGACCCTATGGCTACACCTTC
CASSRGGPYGYTF
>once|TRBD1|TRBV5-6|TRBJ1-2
TGTGCCAGCAGCGCCACAGGGGGGCCTAACTATGGCTACACCTTC
CASSATGGPNYGYTF
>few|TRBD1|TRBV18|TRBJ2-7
TGTGCCAGCTCACCTCGACAGGGGGCTGGCGAGCAGTACTTC
CASSPRQGAGEQYF
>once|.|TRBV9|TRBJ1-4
TGTGCCAGCAGCGTAGGTCTGGGAGACGAAAAACTGTTTTTT
CASSVGLGDEKLFF
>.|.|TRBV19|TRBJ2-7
TGTGCCAGTAGTTCTTCCCCCGGGAACTCCTACGAGCAGTACTTC
CASSSSPGNSYEQYF
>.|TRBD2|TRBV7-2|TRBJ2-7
TGTGCCAGCAGCCCGACGCGGGAGACCAGCCACGAGCAGTACTTC
CASSPTRETSHEQYF
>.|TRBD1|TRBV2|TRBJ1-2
TGTGCCAGCAGTTGGGACAGCTATGGCTACACCTTC
CASSWDSYGYTF
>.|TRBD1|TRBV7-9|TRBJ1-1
TGTGCCAGCAGCTTATCCTTCGGACAGGGACTAAGAATGAACACTGAAGCTTTCTTT
CASSLSFGQGLRMNTEAFF
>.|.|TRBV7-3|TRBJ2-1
TGTGCCAGCAGCTTGGGGCGGGGCCCCTACAATGAGCAGTTCTTC
CASSLGRGPYNEQFF
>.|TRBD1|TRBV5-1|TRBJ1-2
TGCGCCAGCAGCTCTCAAGGGGGCCAGGCCACTAACTATGGCTACACCTTC
CASSSQGGQATNYGYTF
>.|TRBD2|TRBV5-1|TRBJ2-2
TGCGCCAGCAGCCCATTCGGGGGGGCCGTGAGTACCGGGGAGCTGTTTTTT
CASSPFGGAVSTGELFF
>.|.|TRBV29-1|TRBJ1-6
TGCAGCGTCCGAACAGGGAGCTCCTATAATTCACCCCTCCACTTT
CSVRTGSSYNSPLHF
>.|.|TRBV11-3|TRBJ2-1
TGTGCCAGCAGCCCCCGCTGGGGCGGGATCAATGAGCAGTTCTTC
CASSPRWGGINEQFF
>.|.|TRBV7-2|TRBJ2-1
TGTGCCAGCAGCTTCGACAGCTCCTACAATGAGCAGTTCTTC
CASSFDSSYNEQFF
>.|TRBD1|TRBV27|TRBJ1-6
TGTGCCAGCAGTGGCAACAGGGGTTTCAATTCACCCCTCCACTTT
CASSGNRGFNSPLHF
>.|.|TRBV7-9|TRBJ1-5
TGTGCCAGCAGCTTAGGGCAGGGCCTGTTGGAGCCCCAGCATTTT
CASSLGQGLLEPQHF
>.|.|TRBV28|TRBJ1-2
TGTGCCAGCACCACCGGGGTCAATGGCTACACCTTC
CASTTGVNGYTF
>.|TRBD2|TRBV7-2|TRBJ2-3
TGTGCCAGCAGCTTAAAGCGGGAGAATACGCAGTATTTT
CASSLKRENTQYF
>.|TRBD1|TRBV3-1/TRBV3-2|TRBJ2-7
TGTGCCAGCAGCCCTCTAGGGCAGGGGGCTTTTGCCTACGAGCAGTACTTC
CASSPLGQGAFAYEQYF
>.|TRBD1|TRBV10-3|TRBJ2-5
TGTGCCATCAGCCGTGACCAGGGGGCATGGGAGACCCAGTACTTC
CAISRDQGAWETQYF
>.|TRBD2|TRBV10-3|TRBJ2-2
TGTGCCATCAGTGACCCTGAAACTAGCGGGGCCCACACCGGGGAGCTGTTTTTT
CAISDPETSGAHTGELFF
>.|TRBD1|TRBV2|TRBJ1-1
TGTGCCAGCAGAGGACAGGGGAACACTGAAGCTTTCTTT
CASRGQGNTEAFF
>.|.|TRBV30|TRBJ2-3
TGTGCCTGGAGTGGACAGCATAGCACAGATACGCAGTATTTT
CAWSGQHSTDTQYF
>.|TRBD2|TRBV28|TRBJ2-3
TGTGCCAGCAGTTTATATCCTAGCGGGGCAGATACGCAGTATTTT
CASSLYPSGADTQYF
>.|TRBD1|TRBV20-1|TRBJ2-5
TGCAGTGCTAGTCAAAGACAGGGACAAGAGACCCAGTACTTC
CSASQRQGQETQYF
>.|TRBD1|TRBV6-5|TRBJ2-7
TGTGCCAGCAGCCGACGGGACAGGGCCTCCTACGAGCAGTACTTC
CASSRRDRASYEQYF